One and the same sample provided the 13 T cell receptor beta chains below, sequenced in a study of cytomegalovirus exposure and HLA in healthy donors. The study ran its PCR with 60 Vbeta and 13 Jbeta primers. The protocol was immunoSEQ multiplex PCR, while the TCRdb copy is restricted to in-frame clones and leaves out a portion. This table holds around 130,000 clones, roughly four fifths found once. The sequenced material came from PBMCs. These receptor sequences come from a woman aged 45-59 years in good health and CMV-seronegative.

This chain uses TRBV5-1 with TRBJ1-5; 9 bases fit TRBD1. This CDR3 is built from 16 residues. Germline-derived CDR1 and CDR2 are SGHRS and YFSETQ. After removal of 4 bases from V and 6 bases from J, the junction contained 11 bases not matched to a gene. CDR3 nucleotide sequence: TGCGCCAGCAGCAAAATGCCGGGACAGGGTGGTCAGCCCCAGCATTTT. This codes for CASSKMPGQGGQPQHF.

The CDR3 loop reads CASRRDSEAFF. Here the CDR3 DNA reads TGTGCCAGCAGGCGGGACAGTGAAGCTTTCTTT. J is TRBJ1-1 and V is TRBV6-5; 7 bases are a match to TRBD1. Germline CDR1 reads MNHEY; CDR2 reads SVGAGI. With 6 bases clipped from V and 7 bases from J, the junction kept 2 bases outside the gene matches. The CDR3 length is 11 residues.

The chain employs TRBV12-2 and TRBJ1-4; the listed D gene, TRBD1, was not tested against the DNA. TRBV12-2 represents a pseudogene. The CDR3 is 15 residues long. CDR3 bases: TGTGCAAGTCGCTCTCTACAGGGGCGTAATGAAAAACTGTTTTTT. Translating gives CASRSLQGRNEKLFF.

As concerns this clone: A junction boundary mismatches the germline segment, possibly from a read error. This chain uses TRBV7-9 with TRBJ2-5; 10 bases agree with TRBD1. The V gene's germline CDR1 is SEHNR and CDR2 FQNEAQ (reference sequence). There are 15 residues in the CDR3. The CDR3 DNA reads TGTTCCAGCAGCTTAGGACAGGGGGGGAGAGAGACCCAGTACTTC. Amino acids: CSSSLGQGGRETQYF.

The chain carries TRBV18 and TRBJ2-2; TRBD1 is a possible D gene (5 bases). The V end lost 2 bases, the J end lost 7 bases, and 8 bases lay between the germline ends. CDR3 length: 13 residues. CDR1 and CDR2 (germline): KGHSH, LQKENI. CDR3: CASSPKGHGELFF. The CDR3 DNA follows: TGTGCCAGCTCACCAAAGGGGCACGGGGAGCTGTTTTTT. Using reference TRBV18 and TRBJ2-2 for the parts outside the CDR3, the full variable domain is NAGVMQNPRHLVRRRGQEARLRCSPMKGHSHVYWYRQLPEEGLKFMVYLQKENIIDESGMPKERFSAEFPKEGPSILRIQQVVRGDSAAYFCASSPKGHGELFFGEGSRLTVL.

This clone was found once. The chain links TRBV11-1 to TRBJ2-1, with TRBD2 matching 11 bases. V shed 4 bases, J shed 2 bases, and the junction held 1 base outside the gene matches. The CDR3 is 15 residues long. Germline values: CDR1 SGHAT, CDR2 FQDESV (reference sequence). The CDR3 sequence is CASSWGLAAYNEQFF. The CDR3, as DNA: TGTGCCAGCAGCTGGGGACTAGCGGCCTACAATGAGCAGTTCTTC.

The chain employs TRBV4-1 and TRBJ2-3, with TRBD1 identical over 9 bases. Germline V gene lookup returns CDR1 MGHRA and CDR2 YSYEKL. Germline trimming cut 5 bases from V and 6 bases from J; bases unmatched to any gene: 12. The CDR3 loop spans 16 amino acids. Here the CDR3 DNA reads TGCGCCAGCAGCATCGACGGGACAGGGTGGTCGGATACGCAGTATTTT. It yields the protein CASSIDGTGWSDTQYF.

This clone has only a few counts. The chain joins TRBV10-1 to TRBJ1-4, with TRBD1 as a possible D gene (5 bases). Trimming removed 11 bases at V and 5 bases at J, with 15 bases between. Germline CDR1 is WNHNN and CDR2 is SYGVQD (reference sequence). This CDR3 contains 13 residues. The CDR3 here is CAGKQVENEKLFF. The CDR3 nucleotides read TGCGCCGGGAAACAGGTGGAGAATGAAAAACTGTTTTTT.

The chain recombines TRBV5-1 with TRBJ2-7, with D tentatively TRBD2 (6 bases). V lost 4 bases and J lost 0, with 17 bases in between. This CDR3 comprises 16 residues. Per the germline V gene, CDR1 is SGHRS and CDR2 is YFSETQ. In nucleotides, the CDR3 is TGCGCCAGCAGCCCCGTCGGGGGTGGGGGCTCCTACGAGCAGTACTTC. Translated: CASSPVGGGGSYEQYF.

V is TRBV15 and J is TRBJ1-1; 7 bases agree with TRBD1. The CDR3 is 14 residues long. J lost 1 base, V lost 3 bases, and 2 bases had no gene match. CDR1 and CDR2 from the germline V gene are LNHNV and YYDKDF (reference sequence). The chain's CDR3 is CATSRDRRNTEAFF. CDR3 in DNA: TGTGCCACCAGCAGGGACAGGAGGAACACTGAAGCTTTCTTT.

The rearrangement links TRBV6-5 to TRBJ1-2; 7 bases are a match to TRBD1. The V gene end was trimmed by 7 bases and the J gene end by 4 bases; junction bases not matched to a gene: 6. The CDR3 is made up of 13 amino acids. CDR1 is MNHEY and CDR2 is SVGAGI in the germline V gene. CDR3 in amino acids: CASTDQGVYGYTF. The CDR3 nucleotides are TGTGCCAGCACCGACCAGGGGGTCTATGGCTACACCTTC.

The chain joins TRBV7-2 to TRBJ2-3; D not resolved. In germline, CDR1 is SGHTA, CDR2 FQGNSA. The CDR3 is 13 amino acids. V was pared by 7 bases and J by 3 bases, with 11 bases between. The DNA of the CDR3 is TGTGCCAGCACCAAGCTTATTACAGATACGCAGTATTTT. It yields the protein CASTKLITDTQYF. The variable domain in full, with the rest retrieved from reference TRBV7-2 and TRBJ2-3, is GAGVSQSPSNKVTEKGKDVELRCDPISGHTALYWYRQSLGQGLEFLIYFQGNSAPDKSGLPSDRFSAERTGGSVSTLTIQRTQQEDSAVYLCASTKLITDTQYFGPGTRLTVL.

The chain carries TRBV30 and TRBJ2-7; TRBD2 matches at 11 bases. The CDR3 extends over 13 amino acids. Trimming cost V 5 bases and J 4 bases; bases outside gene matches: 4. Per the germline V gene, CDR1 is GTSNPN and CDR2 is SVGIG (reference sequence). The CDR3 region has the DNA TGTGCCTGGTTACGACTAGCGGGATACGAGCAGTACTTC. Its translation is CAWLRLAGYEQYF.